These 8 T cell receptor beta chains were all obtained from the same sample, sequenced in a study of blood T cell repertoires in COVID-19. Generated by immunoSEQ multiplex PCR, the TCRdb table keeps only in-frame clones and is missing some. The sample contains under 300,000 clones, around nine tenths of which appear only once. Sequencing was carried out using PBMCs or T cells enriched from blood (not recorded which). The source is a woman aged 18-29 years who had recovered from COVID-19.

The genes are TRBV19 and TRBJ2-5; 10 bases align to TRBD1. The ends lost 11 bases at V and 1 base at J; junction bases unmatched: 16. The CDR3 loop spans 17 amino acids. Germline V gives CDR1 LNHDA, CDR2 SQIVND (reference sequence). CDR3 amino acids: CAGTGTGAFLGQETQYF. The CDR3 coding sequence is TGTGCCGGGACCGGGACAGGGGCTTTCCTAGGCCAAGAGACCCAGTACTTC. Complete variable domain (other parts from reference TRBV19 and TRBJ2-5): DGGITQSPKYLFRKEGQNVTLSCEQNLNHDAMYWYRQDPGQGLRLIYYSQIVNDFQKGDIAEGYSVSREKKESFPLTVTSAQKNPTAFYLCAGTGTGAFLGQETQYFGPGTRLLVL.

The V gene is TRBV7-8, the J gene TRBJ1-4; the D gene is possibly TRBD1 (5 bases). Trimming removed 4 bases at V and 4 bases at J, with 13 bases between. Germline CDR1 SGHVS, CDR2 FQNEAQ. This CDR3 region has 15 residues. DNA of the CDR3: TGTGCCAGCAGCTCTTCCATACAGGTTAATGAAAAACTGTTTTTT. Its protein is CASSSSIQVNEKLFF.

The V gene is TRBV7-3, the J gene TRBJ2-7, with 7 positions matching TRBD1. The CDR3 loop spans 13 amino acids. V shed 6 bases, J shed 6 bases, and the junction held 8 bases outside the gene matches. CDR1 and CDR2 from the germline V gene are SGHTA and FQGTGA. As DNA, the CDR3 is TGTGCCAGCAGTGTCGACAGGGTGGGCGAGCAGTACTTC. Its protein is CASSVDRVGEQYF. The full variable domain, completed using reference TRBV7-3 and TRBJ2-7, is GAGVSQTPSNKVTEKGKYVELRCDPISGHTALYWYRQSLGQGPEFLIYFQGTGAADDSGLPNDRFFAVRPEGSVSTLKIQRTERGDSAVYLCASSVDRVGEQYFGPGTRLTVT.

The genes are TRBV7-9 and TRBJ1-3, with D unclear. CDR1 and CDR2 (germline): SEHNR, FQNEAQ (reference sequence). CDR3 length: 13 residues. Trimming took 2 bases from V and 8 from J, leaving 10 bases between them. CDR3 protein: CASSLQSRDTIYF. As DNA, the CDR3 is TGTGCCAGCAGCTTACAGAGCCGGGACACCATATATTTT. Using reference TRBV7-9 and TRBJ1-3 for the parts outside the CDR3, the full variable domain is DTGVSQNPRHKITKRGQNVTFRCDPISEHNRLYWYRQTLGQGPEFLTYFQNEAQLEKSRLLSDRFSAERPKGSFSTLEIQRTEQGDSAMYLCASSLQSRDTIYFGEGSWLTVV.

This chain connects TRBV4-2 to TRBJ1-1; 7 bases fit TRBD1. The CDR3 has 15 residues. V lost 0 bases to trimming and J lost 1 base; unmatched junction nucleotides: 2. Per germline, CDR1 LGHNA and CDR2 YNFKEQ. CDR3 DNA: TGTGCCAGCAGCCAAGAGAGGACAGGGAACACTGAAGCTTTCTTT. Protein: CASSQERTGNTEAFF.

The chain employs TRBV11-2 and TRBJ2-7, with no clear D. The V end was cut by 4 bases, the J end by 1 base, with 2 bases between. The CDR3 consists of 11 residues. CDR1 is SGHAT, CDR2 FQNNGV, per germline. CDR3 in amino acids: CASSSSYEQYF. CDR3 sequence (DNA): TGTGCCAGCAGCTCATCCTACGAGCAGTACTTC. Based on the CDR3 plus reference TRBV11-2 and TRBJ2-7, the full variable domain is EAGVAQSPRYKIIEKRQSVAFWCNPISGHATLYWYQQILGQGPKLLIQFQNNGVVDDSQLPKDRFSAERLKGVDSTLKIQPAKLEDSAVYLCASSSSYEQYFGPGTRLTVT.

The rearrangement links TRBV2 to TRBJ2-7, with 7 bases that match TRBD1. The CDR3 covers 14 residues. J lost 3 bases, V lost 6 bases, and 8 bases had no gene match. In germline, CDR1 is SNHLY, CDR2 FYNNEI. The CDR3 loop reads CASSQYRGFYEQYF. The CDR3 nucleotides read TGTGCCAGCAGCCAGTACAGGGGATTCTACGAGCAGTACTTC.

The chain recombines TRBV5-1 with TRBJ1-2, with 7 bases identical to TRBD1. Germline values: CDR1 SGHRS, CDR2 YFSETQ. Germline trimming cut 0 bases from V and 0 bases from J; bases unmatched to any gene: 5. The CDR3 is made up of 16 amino acids. This CDR3 reads CASSLEGGASNYGYTF. The CDR3 bases are TGCGCCAGCAGCTTGGAAGGGGGCGCTTCTAACTATGGCTACACCTTC.